These T cell receptor beta chains were read from a single sample in a study of blood T cell repertoires in COVID-19. This table comes from immunoSEQ multiplex PCR, and its TCRdb copy is limited to in-frame clones, with some not included. The repertoire consists of under 200,000 clones, with around 80% occurring once and the leading ten covering approximately 15%. Sequenced material: peripheral blood. The receptors derive from a man in his thirties or forties with active or convalescent COVID-19. Each CDR3 is given with its conserved first and last residue. D genes are given only for firm matches. Size values are once, few and many counts, or a class for expanded clones, and some rows have none.

TRBV15	TRBJ1-5	.	.	TGTGCCACCAGCAGAGAAGAGGTCCCCGGGCAGCCCCAGCATTTT	CATSREEVPGQPQHF
TRBV19	TRBJ1-1	.	few	TGTGCCAGTAGTAAACAGACCGGGGGTATGAACACTGAAGCTTTCTTT	CASSKQTGGMNTEAFF
TRBV7-2	TRBJ1-2	TRBD1	.	TGTGCCAGCAGCCTCCGCAGGGGGGCGTCCCATGGCTACACCTTC	CASSLRRGASHGYTF
TRBV19	TRBJ1-5	TRBD1	.	TGTGCCAGTAGTTCTTGGACAGGGGGGTACAATCAGCCCCAGCATTTT	CASSSWTGGYNQPQHF
TRBV10-1	TRBJ1-1	TRBD1	.	TGCGCCAGCAGTGACGAACAGGGGGCCGCTGAAGCTTTCTTT	CASSDEQGAAEAFF
TRBV7-2	TRBJ2-1	TRBD1	once	TGTGCCAGCAGCGTGGACAGGGGGCGAGAAGAGCAGTTCTTC	CASSVDRGREEQFF
TRBV6-1	TRBJ1-2	TRBD1	.	TGTGCCAGCAGTGAACCGGGACAGGGGACCTATGGCTACACCTTC	CASSEPGQGTYGYTF
TRBV19	TRBJ2-3	.	.	TGTGCCAGTAGTATAACGCCAGGGAAGACAGATACGCAGTATTTT	CASSITPGKTDTQYF
TRBV29-1	TRBJ2-4	.	.	TGCAGCGTCCCTGAAGGCGGCATTCAGTACTTC	CSVPEGGIQYF
TRBV3-1/TRBV3-2	TRBJ2-5	TRBD2	.	TGTGCCAGCAGCCCCGCAAAGATGACTAGCGGGAGGGCCGGAGAGACCCAGTACTTC	CASSPAKMTSGRAGETQYF
TRBV10-1	TRBJ2-3	.	few	TGCGCCAGCAGTGACCCTGGCACCAGCACAGATACGCAGTATTTT	CASSDPGTSTDTQYF
TRBV4-1	TRBJ1-1	.	.	TGCGCCAGCAGCCAAGGCCCAGGGTGGAACACTGAAGCTTTCTTT	CASSQGPGWNTEAFF
TRBV7-9	TRBJ2-1	TRBD2	.	TGTGCCAGCAGCTTAAGAGGAGGGATGAGCGGGGGGGCCTACAATGAGCAGTTCTTC	CASSLRGGMSGGAYNEQFF
TRBV6-4	TRBJ2-1	TRBD2	once	TGTGCCAGCAGTGAAGCTAGCGGGGGATTCAATGAGCAGTTCTTC	CASSEASGGFNEQFF
TRBV29-1	TRBJ2-1	TRBD1	few	TGCAGCGTGGGGACAGGTTCCAACAATGAGCAGTTCTTC	CSVGTGSNNEQFF
TRBV10-3	TRBJ2-2	TRBD2	.	TGTGCCATCAGGGACGGGAGGGCCATAGCCGGGGAGCTGTTTTTT	CAIRDGRAIAGELFF
TRBV23-1	TRBJ1-4	TRBD1	.	TGCGCCAGCAGTCGGGGGACAGTTACAACTAATGAAAAACTGTTTTTT	CASSRGTVTTNEKLFF
TRBV24-1	TRBJ2-7	TRBD2	.	TGTGCCACCAGTGAGGGAGGGCCCGCCACCCGCTCCTACGAGCAGTACTTC	CATSEGGPATRSYEQYF
TRBV2	TRBJ1-5	TRBD1	.	TGTGCCAGCAGTGAAAGGACAGGGCTCGACCAGCCCCAGCATTTT	CASSERTGLDQPQHF
TRBV19	TRBJ1-2	.	.	TGTGCCAGTAGTCCGGCGGCGTCAGCTAACTATGGCTACACCTTC	CASSPAASANYGYTF
TRBV4-1	TRBJ2-1	.	.	TGCGCCAGCAGCCAAGATCCCTCCGGGCTCCGGGGGTTGGGTGAGCAGTTCTTC	CASSQDPSGLRGLGEQFF
TRBV24-1	TRBJ2-3	TRBD1	once	TGTGCCACCAGTGATTTCTTCGGACAGGGGGGTAGCACAGATACGCAGTATTTT	CATSDFFGQGGSTDTQYF
TRBV7-2	TRBJ2-2	TRBD1	.	TGTGCCAGCAGCGTACAGGGGGCGCAGGAGCTGTTTTTT	CASSVQGAQELFF
TRBV23-1	TRBJ1-1	.	.	TGCGCCAGCAGCCCACAGGAGCTCCTGATGAACACTGAAGCTTTCTTT	CASSPQELLMNTEAFF
TRBV6-1	TRBJ1-4	.	.	TGTGCCAGCAGTGAAAACCCCGCGGGGGGTAATGAAAAACTGTTTTTT	CASSENPAGGNEKLFF
TRBV11-2	TRBJ2-1	.	.	TGTGCCAGCAGCCCCTTGGGACAAGACAATGAGCAGTTCTTC	CASSPLGQDNEQFF
TRBV13	TRBJ2-1	TRBD2	.	TGTGCCAGCAGCTTAGGGCGGGGGGGCGTTGAGCAGTTCTTC	CASSLGRGGVEQFF
TRBV2	TRBJ2-1	.	.	TGTGCCAGCAGTGTGACAGACAATGAGCAGTTCTTC	CASSVTDNEQFF
TRBV19	TRBJ1-4	.	few	TGTGCCAGTAGTATACAGGCTAATGAAAAACTGTTTTTT	CASSIQANEKLFF
TRBV4-1	TRBJ1-6	TRBD1	.	TGCGCCAGCAGCCGAGGACAGGGATATAATTCACCCCTCCACTTT	CASSRGQGYNSPLHF
TRBV7-9	TRBJ1-5	TRBD1	.	TGTGCCAGCAGCGGCGGACCCGACAGGGGGAATCAGCCCCAGCATTTT	CASSGGPDRGNQPQHF
TRBV10-3	TRBJ1-2	.	.	TGTGCCATCTGGTCAGGAGGCGCCAACTATGGCTACACCTTC	CAIWSGGANYGYTF
TRBV27	TRBJ1-2	.	.	TGTGCCAGCAGTACCAGAAACTATGGCTACACCTTC	CASSTRNYGYTF
TRBV27	TRBJ1-2	.	.	TGTGCCAGCAGTGCAGTCACGGAGCCGATGCATGGCTACACCTTC	CASSAVTEPMHGYTF
TRBV9	TRBJ2-1	TRBD1	.	TGTGCCAGCAGCGAGACAGGGGGGTCCTACAATGAGCAGTTCTTC	CASSETGGSYNEQFF
TRBV10-3	TRBJ1-3	.	.	TGTGCCATCAAACAGCTCTCTGGAAACACCATATATTTT	CAIKQLSGNTIYF
TRBV18	TRBJ1-2	.	.	TGTGCCAGCTCACTGGACAGCTACTATGGCTACACCTTC	CASSLDSYYGYTF
TRBV18	TRBJ1-4	.	.	TGTGCCAGCTCACCCGAATGGGGGCTGAGTGATGAAAAACTGTTTTTT	CASSPEWGLSDEKLFF
TRBV7-3	TRBJ1-1	TRBD1	.	TGTGCCAGCAGCATCGAGACAGGGGCCGCCATAGCTTTCTTT	CASSIETGAAIAFF
TRBV10-3	TRBJ2-5	.	.	TGTGCCATCAGTGAGGCGCTCCAAGAGACCCAGTACTTC	CAISEALQETQYF
TRBV5-6	TRBJ1-2	TRBD1	few	TGTGCCAGCAGCTCTACCGGGACAGTCTATGGCTACACCTTC	CASSSTGTVYGYTF
TRBV28	TRBJ1-2	.	.	TGTGCCAGCAGTTTAACTTCTATCTATGGCTACACCTTC	CASSLTSIYGYTF
TRBV28	TRBJ2-5	.	.	TGTGCCAGCAGACAGTCCGGCGCCCAGTACTTC	CASRQSGAQYF
TRBV27	TRBJ2-2	.	few	TGTGCCAGCAGCCCAGGATCCGGGGAGCTGTTTTTT	CASSPGSGELFF
TRBV25-1	TRBJ2-7	TRBD1	.	TGTGCCAGCCGACAGGGCTACGAGCAGTACTTC	CASRQGYEQYF
TRBV19	TRBJ1-6	TRBD1	.	TGTGCCAGTACCCTTGACAGGGGAAATTCACCCCTCCACTTT	CASTLDRGNSPLHF
TRBV14	TRBJ1-2	TRBD1	.	TGTGCCAGCAGCCGGACAGGGGTCGGCTATGGCTACACCTTC	CASSRTGVGYGYTF
TRBV27	TRBJ2-2	.	.	TGTGCCAGCAGTTCCTTGGGGGGAGCCGGGTGGAACACCGGGGAGCTGTTTTTT	CASSSLGGAGWNTGELFF
TRBV5-4	TRBJ2-5	.	.	TGTGCCAGCAGCTTGGTGGCCCAAGAAGAGACCCAGTACTTC	CASSLVAQEETQYF
TRBV4-1	TRBJ2-3	.	.	TGCGCCAGCAGCACCCGACAATTTGATACGCAGTATTTT	CASSTRQFDTQYF
TRBV12-5	TRBJ2-5	TRBD2	.	TGTGCTAGTGGTTTTGGACGGCGAGCGGGAGGGGAAGAGACCCAGTACTTC	CASGFGRRAGGEETQYF
TRBV4-3	TRBJ2-2	TRBD2	.	TGCGCCAGCAGCCAAGAAACTAGCGGGAGAAAGTACACCGGGGAGCTGTTTTTT	CASSQETSGRKYTGELFF
TRBV6-5	TRBJ1-2	.	.	TGTGCCAGCTTATTGGGCTCCTATGGCTACACCTTC	CASLLGSYGYTF
TRBV6-4	TRBJ2-2	TRBD1	.	TGTGCCAGCAGTTCACAGGGGCTCGACACCGGGGAGCTGTTTTTT	CASSSQGLDTGELFF